Here is one T cell receptor (beta chain) with its context. Its antigen is not identified. The data were taken from a study of T-cell memory formation after mild COVID-19. Regarding the study as a whole: Certain responding clones were present in pre-infection memory, suggesting participation of cross-reactive memory. Mostly located in CM and EM were contracting CD4+ clones, with contracting CD8+ clones located in EMRA. The study found balanced CD4/CD8 in clones contracting day 15 to 85 and a CD4+ lean in later expanders.

CDR3 length equals 13 residues. The V gene lost 1 base and the J gene lost 5 bases, with 6 bases spanning the gap. The germline CDR1 and CDR2 sequences are SGHTA and FQGNSA. TCRdb re-called the 5' RACE reads through MiXCR, storing one row per CDR3 protein. The sample has 540,000 or so distinct CDR3 sequences, approximately 20% seen once; the top ten hold around 13%. The sample comprised PBMCs or a T cell subset sorted from them (not recorded which). The source is an adult woman who had mild COVID-19 (a few samples of this study predate the infection). Cell type and time point are not known. The chain links TRBV7-2 to TRBJ2-1; D unclear. The CDR3 region is CASSLVENNEQFF. The CDR3 nucleotides read TGTGCCAGCAGCTTAGTAGAAAACAATGAGCAGTTCTTC.